Here is one T cell receptor (beta chain) with its context. Mismatch with germline at one junction end may stem from a read error. Starting material of about 0.45 ug total RNA yielded TCR beta cDNA via a constant-region primer. Construction of TCR beta libraries relied on three successive nested multiplex PCR rounds employing slightly modified ARM-PCR. TCRdb called the multiplex PCR reads again in MiXCR, with one record for every CDR3 protein. The table has nearly 50,000 distinct CDR3 sequences, about 80% seen once. The data stem from a study of tumor-infiltrating lymphocytes in primary liver carcinoma. The tissue used was unsorted bulk material of about 19-33 mg. RNA and DNA were co-extracted from it with the AllPrep DNA/RNA mini kit. The cohort consisted of patients whose primary liver carcinoma was surgically resected. The study found over 85% viable tumor cells in every tumor sample. This TCR came from a man aged 35 to 55 with primary liver carcinoma and hepatitis B virus infection. Input material: liver tumor tissue from sampling region 3. Regarding subset: tumor region T3, left-lateral pole.

In DNA form, the CDR3 reads TGCAGCGCCGGACAGGGTATTAATGAAAAATTGTTTTTT. Its translation: CSAGQGINEKLFF. The chain links TRBV29-1 to TRBJ1-4; 8 bases match TRBD1. CDR3 length: 13 amino acids. Germline CDR1 reads SQVTM; CDR2 reads ANQGSEA.